This T cell receptor (beta chain) was captured by sequencing in a study of cytomegalovirus exposure and HLA in healthy donors. The wider study: The study placed less than 90% of its approximately 400 genotyped donors in the Caucasian-associated ancestry cluster.

With 60 Vbeta and 13 Jbeta primers, the PCR was carried out. Profiled with immunoSEQ multiplex PCR; TCRdb holds only in-frame clones, not every one. The top ten clones hold about 2.5% of a sample with over 200,000 clones, 70% to 85% of them seen once. Points from the study as a whole: A later analysis found that most CMV-associated TCR beta chains appeared HLA-restricted. Researchers reported in a later analysis that common viral pathogens appeared linked to several top clusters.

A remark on this clone: What it binds is not known.

Losses at the gene ends were 4 bases for V and 0 bases for J; bases not matched to a gene: 1. This CDR3 is built from 16 residues. Germline loops: CDR1 LNHDA, CDR2 SQIVND (reference sequence). Sequenced: PBMCs. The gene calls are TRBV19 and TRBJ2-6; 9 bases align to TRBD1. The TCR originated in a woman aged 60-75 years in good health and CMV-seropositive. The CDR3 nucleotides are TGTGCCAGTAGTAAACAGGGGGCCTCTGGGGCCAACGTCCTGACTTTC. It translates to CASSKQGASGANVLTF.